These 14 T cell receptor beta chains were all obtained from the same sample, sequenced in a study of T cell responses to AZD1222 COVID-19 vaccine. Generated by immunoSEQ multiplex PCR, the TCRdb table keeps only in-frame clones and is missing some. The repertoire has some 150,000 clones, approximately 90% of them found once; the top ten carry around 4.4%. This sample comprised peripheral blood, obtained 28 days after the second AZD1222 dose. These receptors were obtained from an adult who received the AZD1222 COVID-19 vaccine.

Remarks on this clone: Other DNA variants within this sample encode the same CDR3. The V gene is TRBV6-1, the J gene TRBJ1-5, with D perhaps matching TRBD1 (6 bases). The CDR3 is 14 amino acids. Germline loops: CDR1 MNHNS, CDR2 SASEGT. With 0 bases removed from V and 4 bases from J, the gap between germline ends came to 7 bases. The CDR3 DNA reads as TGTGCCAGCAGTGAAGCGAGGGGGAATCAGCCCCAGCATTTT. It codes for CASSEARGNQPQHF.

J is TRBJ1-5 and V is TRBV10-2, with D unclear. The CDR3 is 13 amino acids. The germline V gene encodes CDR1 WSHSY and CDR2 SAAADI. The V gene lost 3 bases and the J gene lost 1 base, with 4 bases spanning the gap. The chain's CDR3 is CASSDRSNQPQHF. In DNA, the CDR3 is TGCGCCAGCAGTGACAGAAGCAATCAGCCCCAGCATTTT.

The chain employs TRBV5-1 and TRBJ2-5; 8 nucleotides agree with TRBD1. The CDR3 totals 15 residues. Germline lookup yields CDR1 SGHRS and CDR2 YFSETQ. The junction had 6 bases not matched to a gene; V was cut back by 2 bases and J by 3 bases. In DNA, the CDR3 is TGCGCCAGCAGCTTTGTCGCGACAGGGGAAGAGACCCAGTACTTC. This sequence encodes CASSFVATGEETQYF.

This clone has a handful of counts. Other DNA sequences in this specimen translate into the identical CDR3. This chain links TRBV18 with TRBJ1-1; maybe TRBD1 (6 bases). Trimming pared 6 bases from V and 1 base from J, leaving 9 bases between. Germline lookup yields CDR1 KGHSH and CDR2 LQKENI. The CDR3 covers 13 residues. CDR3 region: CASSGQANTEAFF. CDR3 in DNA: TGTGCCAGCTCGGGACAAGCGAACACTGAAGCTTTCTTT.

V usage is TRBV15 and J usage is TRBJ1-5, with D perhaps matching TRBD1 (5 bases). CDR1 is LNHNV, CDR2 YYDKDF, per germline (reference sequence). The V gene lost 7 bases and the J gene lost 8 bases, with 18 bases spanning the gap. This CDR3 has 14 amino acids. For the CDR3, the DNA is TGTGCCACCAATCAGGGAAACTCCGCGGAGCCCCAGCATTTT. Protein: CATNQGNSAEPQHF.

CDR3 bases: TGTGCCTGGAGCCATAGGGGGTGGCGGGACCACTATGGCTACACCTTC. Protein: CAWSHRGWRDHYGYTF. The chain joins TRBV30 to TRBJ1-2, with D tentatively TRBD1 (6 bases). Germline CDR1 is GTSNPN and CDR2 is SVGIG (reference sequence). The CDR3 is 16 amino acids. Trimming took 3 bases from V and 3 from J, leaving 20 bases between them.

This chain links TRBV30 with TRBJ1-5; the match to TRBD1 covers 7 bases. This CDR3 has 14 residues. Trimming cost V 0 bases and J 2 bases; bases outside gene matches: 1. Germline V gives CDR1 GTSNPN, CDR2 SVGIG (reference sequence). The CDR3: CAWSVGTGNQPQHF. CDR3 bases: TGTGCCTGGAGTGTCGGGACAGGCAATCAGCCCCAGCATTTT.

The V and J genes are TRBV5-1 and TRBJ1-4; TRBD1 is a possible D gene (5 bases). V was shortened by 2 bases and J by 8 bases, with 16 bases between the two germline ends. The V gene's germline CDR1 is SGHRS and CDR2 YFSETQ. The CDR3 length is 15 residues. In DNA, the CDR3 is TGCGCCAGCAGCTTAGGGACGGATATACGGGAAAAACTGTTTTTT. The encoded protein is CASSLGTDIREKLFF.

The chain links TRBV27 to TRBJ1-6; a weak D match, TRBD1 (6 bases). Germline CDR1 and CDR2: MNHEY and SMNVEV (reference sequence). V was trimmed by 6 bases and J by 14 bases, leaving 11 bases between them. This CDR3 is built from 11 residues. CDR3 DNA sequence: TGTGCCAGCAGCGGGGGGCCGTCCCTCCACTTT. It specifies CASSGGPSLHF.

DNA for the CDR3: TGTGCCAGCAGCTTAGCGCCGGGGGGGACCTACAATGAGCAGTTCTTC. This encodes CASSLAPGGTYNEQFF. The chain links TRBV11-2 to TRBJ2-1, with TRBD2 identical over 8 bases. J was trimmed by 2 bases and V by 1 base; bases with no gene match: 4. This CDR3 comprises 16 residues. CDR1 and CDR2 (germline): SGHAT, FQNNGV.

The chain couples TRBV5-1 to TRBJ1-1; D may be TRBD1 (5 bases). This CDR3 is 13 amino acids long. V was clipped by 0 bases and J by 5 bases, with 8 bases between them. Germline loops: CDR1 SGHRS, CDR2 YFSETQ. This CDR3 is CASSLGRETEAFF. CDR3 in DNA: TGCGCCAGCAGCTTGGGCAGGGAAACTGAAGCTTTCTTT.

The chain has TRBV7-3 and TRBJ2-1; TRBD2 matches 9 bases. The CDR3 covers 15 residues. Germline V lookup: CDR1 SGHTA, CDR2 FQGTGA. V dropped 6 bases and J dropped 7; count of bases not matched to a gene: 10. The CDR3 nucleotides are TGTGCCAGCAGACCAAGCGGGGGGACGTTGAATGAGCAGTTCTTC. Amino acids: CASRPSGGTLNEQFF.

This chain joins TRBV6-4 and TRBJ2-5; D possibly corresponds to TRBD2 (6 bases). Per germline, CDR1 MRHNA and CDR2 SNTAGT. The CDR3 runs 15 residues. Trimming removed 6 bases at V and 5 bases at J, with 19 bases between. The CDR3 bases are TGTGCCAGCAGCTTGACCTACGGGGGATCGGAGACCCAGTACTTC. Protein sequence: CASSLTYGGSETQYF.

The chain recombines TRBV5-1 with TRBJ1-6, with D perhaps TRBD1 (5 bases). Germline-derived CDR1 and CDR2 are SGHRS and YFSETQ. The CDR3 has 14 amino acids. V lost 7 bases and J lost 8, with 16 bases in between. Here the CDR3 reads CASASSGGDSPLHF. CDR3 bases: TGCGCCAGCGCCTCTTCGGGGGGTGATTCACCCCTCCACTTT.